This T cell receptor beta chain was sequenced for a study of blood T cell repertoires in COVID-19. CDR1 MDHEN and CDR2 SYDVKM come from the germline V gene. The length of the CDR3 is 15 residues. V was clipped by 3 bases and J by 1 base; unmatched bases: 6. Sequenced by immunoSEQ multiplex PCR; TCRdb stores in-frame clones only, minus some. Among roughly 380,000 clones listed, approximately 84% were seen once. The study counted Cohort 3 donors as recovered given two negative PCRs, clearance, or symptom resolution. In this sample, this clone turned up once. The chain combines TRBV28 with TRBJ2-7; 7 bases align to TRBD1. The receptor was derived from a woman aged 30 to 39 who had recovered from COVID-19. Input material: PBMCs or T cells enriched from blood (not recorded which). CDR3 DNA: TGTGCCAGCAGTTTGGTAGGGGGCCCGTCCTACGAGCAGTACTTC. Protein: CASSLVGGPSYEQYF.